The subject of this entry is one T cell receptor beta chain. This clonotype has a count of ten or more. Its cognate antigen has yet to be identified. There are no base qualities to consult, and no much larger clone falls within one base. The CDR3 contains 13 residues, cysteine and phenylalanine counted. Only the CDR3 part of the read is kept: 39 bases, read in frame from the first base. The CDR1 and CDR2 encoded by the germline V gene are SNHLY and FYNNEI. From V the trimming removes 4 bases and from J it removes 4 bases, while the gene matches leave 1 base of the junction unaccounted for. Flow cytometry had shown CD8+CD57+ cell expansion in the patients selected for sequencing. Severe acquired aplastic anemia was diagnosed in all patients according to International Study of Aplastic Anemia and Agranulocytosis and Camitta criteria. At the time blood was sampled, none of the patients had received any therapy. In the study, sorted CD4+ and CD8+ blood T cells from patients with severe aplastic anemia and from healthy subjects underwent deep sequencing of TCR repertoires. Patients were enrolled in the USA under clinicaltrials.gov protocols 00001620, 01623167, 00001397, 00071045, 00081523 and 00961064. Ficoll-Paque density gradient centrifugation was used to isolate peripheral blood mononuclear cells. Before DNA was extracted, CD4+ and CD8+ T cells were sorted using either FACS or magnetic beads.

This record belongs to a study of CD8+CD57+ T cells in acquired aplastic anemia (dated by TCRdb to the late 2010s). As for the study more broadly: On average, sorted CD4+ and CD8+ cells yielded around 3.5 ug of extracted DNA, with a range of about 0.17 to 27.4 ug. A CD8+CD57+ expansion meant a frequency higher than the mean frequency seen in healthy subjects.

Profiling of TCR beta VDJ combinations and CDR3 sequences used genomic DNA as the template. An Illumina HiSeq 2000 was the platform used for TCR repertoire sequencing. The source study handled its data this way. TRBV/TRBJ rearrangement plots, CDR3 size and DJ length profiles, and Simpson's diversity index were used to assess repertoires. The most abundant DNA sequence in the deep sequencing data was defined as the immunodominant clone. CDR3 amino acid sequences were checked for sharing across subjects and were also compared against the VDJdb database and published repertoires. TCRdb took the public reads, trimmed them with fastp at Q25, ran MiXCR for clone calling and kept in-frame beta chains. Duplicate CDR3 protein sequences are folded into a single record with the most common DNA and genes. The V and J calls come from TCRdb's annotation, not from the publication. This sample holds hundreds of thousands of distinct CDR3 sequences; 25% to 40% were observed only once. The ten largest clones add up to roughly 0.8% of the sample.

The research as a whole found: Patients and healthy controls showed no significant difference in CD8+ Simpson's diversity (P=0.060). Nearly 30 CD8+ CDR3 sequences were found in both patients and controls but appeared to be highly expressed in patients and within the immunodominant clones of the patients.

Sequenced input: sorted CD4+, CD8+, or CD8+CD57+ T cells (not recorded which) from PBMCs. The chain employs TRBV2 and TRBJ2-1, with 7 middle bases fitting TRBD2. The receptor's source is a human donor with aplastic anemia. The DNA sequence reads TGTGCCAGCAGTGCGCGGGAGTACAATGAGCAGTTCTTC. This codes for CASSAREYNEQFF. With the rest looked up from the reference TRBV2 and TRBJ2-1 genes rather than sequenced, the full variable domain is EPEVTQTPSHQVTQMGQEVILRCVPISNHLYFYWYRQILGQKVEFLVSFYNNEISEKSEIFDDQFSVERPDGSNFTLKIRSTKLEDSAMYFCASSAREYNEQFFGPGTRLTVL.